This T cell receptor (beta chain) was obtained from a study of blood T cells in healthy people across ages. Study results and caveats: The percentage of naive T cells correlated strongly with TCR beta diversity. In older individuals, TCR beta diversity per million T cells was lower, falling roughly linearly with age.

The CDR3 is 12 residues long. Germline V CDR1 and CDR2: MDHEN, SYDVKM. Trimming took 6 bases from V and 4 from J, leaving 7 bases between them. This clonotype was seen more than once but under ten times. As yet, its antigen is unknown. It was with a sample-barcoded 5' primer and a J-beta primer mix that a second PCR of about 6 to 12 cycles was run. A template-switch adaptor with 12 random nucleotides tagged each cDNA molecule. TCRdb passed the 5' RACE reads through MiXCR, listing each CDR3 protein once. The table lists over 600,000 distinct CDR3 sequences, approximately 53% of them singletons. This chain connects TRBV28 to TRBJ1-5; D not resolved. Sample: blood. This receptor was identified in a man in his forties or fifties in good health. This CDR3 reads CASRVENQPQHF. In DNA form, the CDR3 reads TGTGCCAGCAGGGTGGAGAATCAGCCCCAGCATTTT.